Below are 16 T cell receptor beta chains sequenced from a single sample in a study of T-cell reconstitution after alpha-beta-depleted transplantation in children (TCRdb year 2016). Libraries were prepared through PCR. The instrument was an Illumina HiSeq 2500. TCR library preparation used molecular barcoding, with unique molecular identifiers applied to normalize quantification of the TCRbeta repertoire. In-frame beta chains were kept once TCRdb had trimmed the public reads at Q25 with fastp and called clones with MiXCR. Each CDR3 protein gets just one entry, which takes the most common genes and DNA from the rows behind it. In this sample the table shows around 600,000 distinct CDR3 sequences, over 15% of which occur a single time. Around 0.96% of the sample is taken by the ten largest. The sequencing here drew on PBMCs from the stem cell graft donor, taken from the stem cell graft. Every receptor here comes from a human donor who donated a stem cell graft to a child with acute myeloid leukemia.

The sample holds many counts of this clonotype. The V gene is TRBV6-5, the J gene TRBJ1-1, with D hard to call. This CDR3 is 12 amino acids long. V shed 4 bases and J shed 11 bases, with 14 bases lying between them. Germline CDR1 reads MNHEY; CDR2 reads SVGAGI. CDR3 nucleotide sequence: TGTGCCAGCAGTTGGGGAGGGCCAGAGGCTTTCTTT. Translated: CASSWGGPEAFF.

This clonotype has only a few counts. The V gene is TRBV12-3 or TRBV12-4, the J gene TRBJ1-1; D uncertain. CDR3 length: 13 amino acids. Trimming cost V 4 bases and J 10 bases, with 16 bases left between them. The CDR3, as DNA: TGTGCCAGCAGTTATACACCACTGGAGGTAGCTTTCTTT. This sequence encodes CASSYTPLEVAFF.

The chain couples TRBV20-1 to TRBJ1-5; tentatively, D is TRBD1 (5 bases). V was cut by 6 bases and J by 3 bases, with 15 bases left in between. This CDR3 has 14 residues. Germline assignment: CDR1 DFQATT and CDR2 SNEGSKA (reference sequence). The CDR3 protein is CSAQPTVSNQPQHF. The DNA for the CDR3 is TGCAGTGCCCAACCGACAGTGTCCAATCAGCCCCAGCATTTT.

V is TRBV7-9 and J is TRBJ2-3; 7 nucleotides agree with TRBD1. Per germline, CDR1 SEHNR and CDR2 FQNEAQ (reference sequence). With 5 bases clipped from V and 0 bases from J, the junction kept 14 bases outside the gene matches. This CDR3 is 18 amino acids long. The CDR3 here is CASSKRATGAPSTDTQYF. CDR3 nucleotide sequence: TGTGCCAGCAGCAAAAGGGCCACAGGGGCGCCGAGCACAGATACGCAGTATTTT.

The chain employs TRBV30 and TRBJ1-1, with TRBD1 as a possible D gene (5 bases). Trimming stripped 8 bases from V and 6 bases from J, with 10 bases between. CDR1 is GTSNPN and CDR2 is SVGIG in the germline V gene (reference sequence). The CDR3 contains 10 residues. The CDR3 DNA is TGTGCCGGGGGGGGTTCTGAAGCTTTCTTT. Translation gives CAGGGSEAFF.

The chain couples TRBV7-2 to TRBJ2-3, with D possibly called TRBD1 or TRBD2 (5 bases each). V was cut by 1 base and J by 6 bases, with 11 bases left in between. The CDR3 length is 14 residues. Per germline, CDR1 SGHTA and CDR2 FQGNSA. DNA for the CDR3: TGTGCCAGCAGCTTAGGGGGGAATGTGGATACGCAGTATTTT. The encoded protein is CASSLGGNVDTQYF.

This clonotype has a count of ten or more. The chain employs TRBV20-1 and TRBJ1-4; D may be TRBD1 (5 bases). CDR3 length: 12 residues. V was clipped by 6 bases and J by 8 bases, with 13 bases between them. Looked up from germline, CDR1 is DFQATT and CDR2 is SNEGSKA (reference sequence). The CDR3 DNA reads as TGCAGTGCAAGCAGGGAGTTGGAAAAACTGTTTTTT. Residues: CSASRELEKLFF.

This clonotype was seen at least ten times. The rearrangement joins TRBV7-7 to TRBJ2-6; TRBD1 matches 7 bases. The CDR3 runs 18 residues. After removal of 5 bases from V and 0 bases from J, the junction contained 10 bases not matched to a gene. Germline CDR1 and CDR2: SSHAT and FNYEAQ (reference sequence). The CDR3 DNA reads TGTGCCAGCAGCCCAGGGACAGCGCCCTTCTCTGGGGCCAACGTCCTGACTTTC. Residues: CASSPGTAPFSGANVLTF.

CDR3 coding DNA: TGTGCCAGCAGTCCCAACAGCGGGGGGTCTAACAATGAGCAGTTCTTC. The encoded protein is CASSPNSGGSNNEQFF. The gene calls are TRBV12-3 or TRBV12-4 and TRBJ2-1; 9 bases fit TRBD2. Trimming took 5 bases from V and 5 from J; bases not matched to a gene: 10. The CDR3 runs 16 residues.

This clonotype was recorded at least ten times. The V gene is TRBV4-2, the J gene TRBJ1-2; possibly TRBD1 for D (6 bases). The CDR3 contains 13 residues. Germline V CDR1 and CDR2: LGHNA, YNFKEQ. V was shortened by 1 base and J by 6 bases, with 9 bases between the two germline ends. CDR3 protein: CASSQAGQHGYTF. The DNA for the CDR3 is TGTGCCAGCAGCCAAGCGGGACAACATGGCTACACCTTC.

This clonotype occurred many times. The V call is TRBV20-1, the J call TRBJ2-5; D uncertain. Trimming took 3 bases from V and 3 from J, leaving 20 bases between them. This CDR3 comprises 16 residues. Per the germline V gene, CDR1 is DFQATT and CDR2 is SNEGSKA (reference sequence). CDR3: CSARSPGPRIKETQYF. CDR3 nucleotides: TGCAGTGCTAGGTCTCCGGGCCCCCGCATTAAAGAGACCCAGTACTTC.

This clonotype came up many times. The rearrangement joins TRBV6-5 to TRBJ1-1, with D possibly being TRBD1 (6 bases). This CDR3 is built from 11 residues. Trimming removed 7 bases from V and 8 bases from J, with 11 bases in between. Germline assignment: CDR1 MNHEY and CDR2 SVGAGI. CDR3 sequence: CASTNGQEAFF. The CDR3 DNA reads TGTGCCAGCACCAACGGACAGGAAGCTTTCTTT.

The chain uses TRBV20-1 and TRBJ2-5, with 7 bases that match TRBD2. With 0 bases clipped from V and 4 bases from J, the junction kept 14 bases outside the gene matches. Germline CDR1 is DFQATT and CDR2 is SNEGSKA (reference sequence). The CDR3 has 17 residues. The CDR3 loop is CSARDLMGGYIRETQYF. The CDR3 bases are TGCAGTGCTAGAGATTTGATGGGGGGGTACATCAGAGAGACCCAGTACTTC.

This clonotype has at least ten counts. The rearrangement uses TRBV29-1 and TRBJ2-1, with D unclear. There are 14 residues in the CDR3. The germline V gene encodes CDR1 SQVTM and CDR2 ANQGSEA. Between the trimmed V and J ends, which lost 4 bases and 4 bases, there was a span of 14 bases. The DNA for the CDR3 is TGCAGCGTTGCGAGGCAGGACCGTTACAATGAGCAGTTCTTC. Its translation is CSVARQDRYNEQFF.

As to this clonotype: A much larger clone lies one base from this, so it may be a read error. The V call is TRBV20-1, the J call TRBJ2-3, with TRBD2 identical over 7 bases. There are 15 residues in the CDR3. Germline V gene lookup returns CDR1 DFQATT and CDR2 SNEGSKA (reference sequence). CDR3 sequence: CSAKSAGDPTATQYF. CDR3 nucleotide sequence: TGCAGTGCTAAAAGTGCGGGGGACCCCACAGCTACGCAGTATTTT.

This clonotype was observed a few times. The chain uses TRBV4-1 and TRBJ1-2; perhaps TRBD1 as D (5 bases). Germline CDR1 is MGHRA and CDR2 is YSYEKL. Trimming removed 0 bases at V and 2 bases at J, with 10 bases between. This CDR3 contains 15 residues. DNA for the CDR3: TGCGCCAGCAGCCAAGATCAGGGTAGAAACTATGGCTACACCTTC. It yields the protein CASSQDQGRNYGYTF.